Below, 14 T cell receptor beta chains from the same sample are listed, as sequenced in a study of blood T cell repertoires in COVID-19 (dated by TCRdb to 2020 to 2021). Libraries were constructed by the immunoSEQ multiplex PCR assay. The table comes from immuneACCESS by way of TCRdb, which keeps in-frame sequences with V and J called. Part of the clones is missing from these tables; in studies checked, under half for an unresolved V gene and the rest for unknown reasons. The sample data list roughly 180,000 clones, and roughly 79% of these were observed just once. The top ten hold around 10% of the sample. Sequencing was performed on peripheral blood. These receptors were obtained from a woman between 40 and 55 years old with COVID-19, enrolled during active disease.

The chain's CDR3 is CASSLAPGLAVYNEQFF. In nucleotides, the CDR3 is TGTGCCAGCAGCCTTGCCCCGGGACTAGCGGTATACAATGAGCAGTTCTTC. The chain employs TRBV13 and TRBJ2-1; 11 bases line up with TRBD2. This CDR3 is 17 amino acids long. Unmatched junction bases numbered 10, after V lost 5 bases and J lost 4 bases. Germline CDR1 is PRHDT and CDR2 is FYEKMQ (reference sequence). Complete variable domain (other parts from reference TRBV13 and TRBJ2-1): AAGVIQSPRHLIKEKRETATLKCYPIPRHDTVYWYQQGPGQDPQFLISFYEKMQSDKGSIPDRFSAQQFSDYHSELNMSSLELGDSALYFCASSLAPGLAVYNEQFFGPGTRLTVL.

This clone has only a few counts. The rearrangement links TRBV6-6 to TRBJ1-5, with D possibly being TRBD1 (6 bases). Germline CDR1 is MNHNY and CDR2 is SVGAGI (reference sequence). The CDR3 runs 14 residues. V dropped 5 bases and J dropped 4 bases, with 12 bases sitting between them. The CDR3 bases are TGTGCCAGCAGTCCCCTACAGGGAAATCAGCCCCAGCATTTT. Translation: CASSPLQGNQPQHF.

This clone was seen just once. The chain recombines TRBV5-4 with TRBJ2-3, with D perhaps matching TRBD2 (5 bases). CDR1 is SGHNT and CDR2 is YYREEE in the germline V gene (reference sequence). Trimming removed 0 bases at V and 6 bases at J, with 14 bases between. The CDR3 length is 15 residues. The CDR3 is CASSLASRDLDTQYF. CDR3 bases: TGTGCCAGCAGCTTGGCCTCCCGGGATTTGGATACGCAGTATTTT.

The chain combines TRBV9 with TRBJ1-2; 7 nucleotides line up with TRBD1. J lost 5 bases, V lost 3 bases, and 7 bases had no gene match. Per germline, CDR1 SGDLS and CDR2 YYNGEE. This CDR3 is 14 amino acids long. The CDR3 sequence is CASSEAGQTYGYTF. The CDR3 nucleotides read TGTGCCAGCAGCGAGGCGGGACAGACTTATGGCTACACCTTC.

The chain is built from TRBV5-5 and TRBJ2-1; 8 bases align to TRBD2. Per the germline V gene, CDR1 is SGHKS and CDR2 is YYEKEE (reference sequence). CDR3 length: 16 residues. J lost 5 bases, V lost 0 bases, and 7 bases had no gene match. The CDR3 nucleotides are TGTGCCAGCAGCTTGGCCCCCGGGACTAGTGACAATGAGCAGTTCTTC. It specifies CASSLAPGTSDNEQFF.

The chain joins TRBV29-1 to TRBJ1-2; D not resolved. The CDR3 has 14 residues. Per germline, CDR1 SQVTM and CDR2 ANQGSEA. V lost 6 bases to trimming and J lost 4 bases, with 18 bases between them. The CDR3 sequence is CSVSSAYKRYGYTF. The CDR3 DNA reads as TGCAGCGTATCTTCGGCATACAAGCGCTATGGCTACACCTTC.

This clone has just a few counts. This chain connects TRBV5-1 to TRBJ2-7, with 9 bases matching TRBD1. Germline-derived CDR1 and CDR2 are SGHRS and YFSETQ. This CDR3 is 16 amino acids long. V shed 2 bases, J shed 0 bases, and the junction held 6 bases outside the gene matches. CDR3 protein: CASSFQGQGLSYEQYF. CDR3 DNA: TGCGCCAGCAGCTTTCAAGGACAGGGGCTCTCCTACGAGCAGTACTTC.

The chain carries TRBV27 and TRBJ2-7, with 7 bases lining up with TRBD1. The ends lost 2 bases at V and 2 bases at J; junction bases unmatched: 12. The CDR3 is made up of 17 amino acids. The germline V gene encodes CDR1 MNHEY and CDR2 SMNVEV (reference sequence). The CDR3 DNA is TGTGCCAGCAGTTTAAAAGGCGACAGGGTTATTACCTACGAGCAGTACTTC. This codes for CASSLKGDRVITYEQYF.

This clone came up a few times. This chain connects TRBV4-1 to TRBJ1-5, with 7 bases aligning to TRBD1. This CDR3 is built from 12 residues. The V gene end was trimmed by 1 base and the J gene end by 9 bases; junction bases not matched to a gene: 0. CDR1 and CDR2 (germline): MGHRA, YSYEKL. CDR3 sequence: CASSQAGGPQHF. In DNA, the CDR3 is TGCGCCAGCAGCCAAGCAGGGGGGCCCCAGCATTTT.

The chain combines TRBV18 with TRBJ2-7; D not resolved. The CDR3 is 11 amino acids. V lost 5 bases, J lost 3 bases, and 5 bases lay in between. Germline V gene data show CDR1 as KGHSH and CDR2 as LQKENI. DNA for the CDR3: TGTGCCAGCTCAAGCAACTACGAGCAGTACTTC. It encodes CASSSNYEQYF.

This clone has more than one count but fewer than ten. The rearrangement uses TRBV27 and TRBJ2-7, with 10 bases that match TRBD2. Germline V lookup: CDR1 MNHEY, CDR2 SMNVEV (reference sequence). With V trimmed by 6 bases and J by 4 bases, 15 bases remained unmatched. The CDR3 has 17 residues. The CDR3 sequence: CASSLTQGSSGSYEQYF. The CDR3 DNA follows: TGTGCCAGCAGCTTAACCCAGGGCTCTAGCGGGAGTTACGAGCAGTACTTC.

The chain has TRBV2 and TRBJ2-5; possible D gene TRBD2, 6 bases. The germline V and J ends were trimmed by 4 bases and 5 bases, with 11 bases remaining between them. The CDR3 has 13 amino acids. CDR1 is SNHLY, CDR2 FYNNEI, per germline. CDR3 loop: CASSVVAGETQYF. The CDR3 DNA reads as TGTGCCAGCAGTGTTGTCGCGGGGGAGACCCAGTACTTC.

The gene calls are TRBV25-1 and TRBJ2-3; the match to TRBD1 covers 7 bases. V lost 6 bases and J lost 1; bases outside the gene matches: 16. This CDR3 is built from 18 residues. Germline assignment: CDR1 MGHDK and CDR2 SYGVNS. The CDR3 coding sequence is TGTGCCAGCAGCCGAGGGTCCCTGGACAGGAGTCGCACAGATACGCAGTATTTT. Encoded protein: CASSRGSLDRSRTDTQYF. Full variable domain (outside the CDR3, taken from reference TRBV25-1 and TRBJ2-3): EADIYQTPRYLVIGTGKKITLECSQTMGHDKMYWYQQDPGMELHLIHYSYGVNSTEKGDLSSESTVSRIRTEHFPLTLESARPSHTSQYLCASSRGSLDRSRTDTQYFGPGTRLTVL.

The chain carries TRBV5-1 and TRBJ1-1, with TRBD1 matching over 7 bases. The germline gives CDR1 SGHRS, CDR2 YFSETQ. Losses at the gene ends were 3 bases for V and 1 base for J; bases not matched to a gene: 9. The CDR3 totals 16 residues. CDR3 in amino acids: CASSSGQVIGNTEAFF. In nucleotides, the CDR3 is TGCGCCAGCAGCTCTGGACAGGTAATAGGGAACACTGAAGCTTTCTTT. Based on the CDR3 plus reference TRBV5-1 and TRBJ1-1, the full variable domain is KAGVTQTPRYLIKTRGQQVTLSCSPISGHRSVSWYQQTPGQGLQFLFEYFSETQRNKGNFPGRFSGRQFSNSRSEMNVSTLELGDSALYLCASSSGQVIGNTEAFFGQGTRLTVV.